This T cell receptor beta chain derives from a study of blood T cell repertoires in COVID-19. About the research overall: The United States, Italy and Spain provided the acute and convalescent COVID-19 samples. PBMCs, B-cell-depleted T cells, or T cells provided the cDNA or gDNA that made up the material.

Germline assignment: CDR1 SGHDT and CDR2 YYEEEE. The length of the CDR3 is 15 residues. Trimming took 1 base from V and 5 from J, leaving 15 bases between them. Clones were read by immunoSEQ multiplex PCR, and TCRdb kept only the in-frame ones, dropping some. The table shows approximately 80,000 clones, with less than 85% occurring only once. The clonotype was recovered from a man in his sixties or seventies with active or convalescent COVID-19. This chain uses TRBV5-6 with TRBJ1-2; possible D gene TRBD1, 5 bases. Sequenced sample: peripheral blood. CDR3 amino acids: CASSLWLYRSYGYTF. The CDR3 coding sequence is TGTGCCAGCAGCTTGTGGCTTTACAGGTCTTATGGCTACACCTTC.